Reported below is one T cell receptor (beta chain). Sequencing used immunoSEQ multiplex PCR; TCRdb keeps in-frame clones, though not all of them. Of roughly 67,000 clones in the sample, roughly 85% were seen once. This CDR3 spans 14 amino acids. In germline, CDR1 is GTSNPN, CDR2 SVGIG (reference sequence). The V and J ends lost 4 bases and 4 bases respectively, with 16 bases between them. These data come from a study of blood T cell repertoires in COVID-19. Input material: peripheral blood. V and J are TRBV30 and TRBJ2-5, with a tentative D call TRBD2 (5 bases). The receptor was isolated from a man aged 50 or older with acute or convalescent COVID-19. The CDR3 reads CAWNKGDVRETQYF. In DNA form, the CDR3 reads TGTGCCTGGAATAAGGGAGACGTAAGAGAGACCCAGTACTTC.